This T cell receptor beta chain appears in the sequencing data of a study of blood T cell repertoires in COVID-19. On the study more broadly: T cells, B-cell-depleted T cells, or PBMCs supplied cDNA or gDNA.

TCRdb's copy holds only in-frame clones and misses some; the assay was immunoSEQ multiplex PCR. The sample includes 180,000 or so clones, approximately 85% of them seen just once. Looked up from germline, CDR1 is SNHLY and CDR2 is FYNNEI. V lost 3 bases to trimming and J lost 0 bases, with 8 bases between them. This CDR3 comprises 14 residues. The V and J genes are TRBV2 and TRBJ1-1, with a tentative D call TRBD1 (6 bases). The sequenced sample consisted of peripheral blood. This clonotype was sampled from a woman between 55 and 75 years old with acute or convalescent COVID-19. The CDR3 coding sequence is TGTGCCAGCAGTGATGACAGGTTGAACACTGAAGCTTTCTTT. Translating gives CASSDDRLNTEAFF.